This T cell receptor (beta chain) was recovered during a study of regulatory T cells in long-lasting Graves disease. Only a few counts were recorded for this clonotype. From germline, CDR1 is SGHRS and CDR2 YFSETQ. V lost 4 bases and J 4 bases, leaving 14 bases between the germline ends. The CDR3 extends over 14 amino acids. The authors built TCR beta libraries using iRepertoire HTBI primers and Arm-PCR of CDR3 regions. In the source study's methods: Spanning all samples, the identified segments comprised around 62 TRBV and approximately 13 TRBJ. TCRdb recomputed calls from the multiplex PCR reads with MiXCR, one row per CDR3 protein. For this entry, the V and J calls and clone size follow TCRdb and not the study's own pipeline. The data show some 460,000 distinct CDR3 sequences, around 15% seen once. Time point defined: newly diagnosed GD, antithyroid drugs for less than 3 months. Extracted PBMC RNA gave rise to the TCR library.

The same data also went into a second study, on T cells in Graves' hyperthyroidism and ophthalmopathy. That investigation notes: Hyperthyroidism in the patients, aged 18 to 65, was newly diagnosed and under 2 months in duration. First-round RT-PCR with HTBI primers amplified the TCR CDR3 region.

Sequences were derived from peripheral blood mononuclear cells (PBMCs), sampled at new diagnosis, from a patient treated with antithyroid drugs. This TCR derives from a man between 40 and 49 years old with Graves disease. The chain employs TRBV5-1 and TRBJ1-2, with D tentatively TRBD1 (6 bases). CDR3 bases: TGCGCCAGCAGCCCCGGGACACTATCCTATGGCTACACCTTC. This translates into CASSPGTLSYGYTF.